The clone carrying this T cell receptor (beta chain) is a singleton in its sample. Its matching antigen is unknown. This entry comes from a study of identifying expanded T cells in peripheral blood. Overall study results and limits: Variance in clone template counts between approximately two-week samples significantly increased with total template count across all healthy donors.

This CDR3 is 15 amino acids long. CDR1 and CDR2 (germline): MNHEY, SMNVEV (reference sequence). Unmatched junction bases numbered 6, after V lost 3 bases and J lost 3 bases. The assay was immunoSEQ multiplex PCR, and TCRdb's table has in-frame clones only and misses some. Here the sample spans 100,000 or so clones, around nine tenths being singletons. The chain combines TRBV27 with TRBJ1-2; 8 bases fit TRBD1. Sample: blood. This sequence originates from a person between 18 and 70 years old in good health. The CDR3 DNA reads as TGTGCCAGCAGTTTCGGGACAGGACGACACTATGGCTACACCTTC. Translated, it gives CASSFGTGRHYGYTF.